This TCR beta chain derives from a study of T cells in Graves' hyperthyroidism and ophthalmopathy. This clonotype has at least ten counts. What it binds is unknown. Graves' hyperthyroidism was deemed stable absent ophthalmopathy progression within 18 months. Diagnosing involved the use of clinical symptoms, serum thyroxine and TRAb, thyroid ultrasound and orbital computed tomography. Study results and limitations: Onset of ophthalmopathy came a median about 6.5 months after the model predicted it.

The CDR3 totals 15 residues. V was clipped by 2 bases and J by 3 bases, with 11 bases between them. Germline CDR1 and CDR2: MNHNY and SVGAGI (reference sequence). There were TCR beta CDR3 regions amplified from RNA transcripts. HTBI primers were employed in a first-round RT-PCR of the TCR CDR3. TCRdb processed the multiplex PCR reads anew with MiXCR; each CDR3 protein has one entry. Here the sample spans 530,000 or so distinct CDR3 sequences, 40% to 55% being singletons. This chain links TRBV6-6 with TRBJ1-5; tentative D call: TRBD1 (6 bases). This receptor was obtained from a woman aged 18-29 years with Graves' hyperthyroidism. The specimen sequenced was peripheral blood or thyroid tissue (not recorded which). The CDR3 nucleotides read TGTGCCAGCAGTTACATCCGGGACACCAATCAGCCCCAGCATTTT. Translated, it gives CASSYIRDTNQPQHF.